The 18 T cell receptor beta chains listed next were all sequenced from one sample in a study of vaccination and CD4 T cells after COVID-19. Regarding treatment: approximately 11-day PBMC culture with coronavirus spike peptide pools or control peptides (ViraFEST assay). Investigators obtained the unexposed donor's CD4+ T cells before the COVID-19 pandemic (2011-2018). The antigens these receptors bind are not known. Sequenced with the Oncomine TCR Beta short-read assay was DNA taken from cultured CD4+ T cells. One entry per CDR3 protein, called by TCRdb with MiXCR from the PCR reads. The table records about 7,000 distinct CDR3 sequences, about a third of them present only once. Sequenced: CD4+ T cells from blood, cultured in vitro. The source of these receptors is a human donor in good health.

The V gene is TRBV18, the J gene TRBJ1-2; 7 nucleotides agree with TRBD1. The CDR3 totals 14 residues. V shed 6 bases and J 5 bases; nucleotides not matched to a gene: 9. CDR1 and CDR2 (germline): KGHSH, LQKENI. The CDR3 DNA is TGTGCCAGCTCGGGGGGACAGACCTTTTATGGCTACACCTTC. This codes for CASSGGQTFYGYTF.

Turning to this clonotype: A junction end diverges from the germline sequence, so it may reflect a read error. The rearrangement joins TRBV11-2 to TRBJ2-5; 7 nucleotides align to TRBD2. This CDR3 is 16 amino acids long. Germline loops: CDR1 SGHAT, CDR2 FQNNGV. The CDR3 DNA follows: TGTGCCAGGAGCTTAGGACTAGGAGGTCGGCAAGAGACCCAGTACTTC. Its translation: CARSLGLGGRQETQYF.

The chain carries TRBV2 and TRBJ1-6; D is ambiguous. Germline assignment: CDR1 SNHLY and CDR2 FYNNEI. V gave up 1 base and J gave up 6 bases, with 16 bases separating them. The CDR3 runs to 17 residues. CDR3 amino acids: CASSEEKGRDFNSPLHF. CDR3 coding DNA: TGTGCCAGCAGTGAAGAGAAGGGCCGTGATTTTAATTCACCCCTCCACTTT.

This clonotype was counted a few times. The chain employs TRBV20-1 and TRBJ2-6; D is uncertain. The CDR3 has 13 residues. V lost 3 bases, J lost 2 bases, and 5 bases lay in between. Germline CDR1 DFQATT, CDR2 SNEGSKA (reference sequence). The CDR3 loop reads CSASRPGANVLTF. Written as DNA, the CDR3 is TGCAGTGCTAGTCGGCCTGGGGCCAACGTCCTGACTTTC.

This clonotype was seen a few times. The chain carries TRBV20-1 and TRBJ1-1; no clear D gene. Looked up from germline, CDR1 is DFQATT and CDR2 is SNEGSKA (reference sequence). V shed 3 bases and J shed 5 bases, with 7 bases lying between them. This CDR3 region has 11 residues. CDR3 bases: TGCAGTGCTAGTAGGTGGACTGAAGCTTTCTTT. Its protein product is CSASRWTEAFF.

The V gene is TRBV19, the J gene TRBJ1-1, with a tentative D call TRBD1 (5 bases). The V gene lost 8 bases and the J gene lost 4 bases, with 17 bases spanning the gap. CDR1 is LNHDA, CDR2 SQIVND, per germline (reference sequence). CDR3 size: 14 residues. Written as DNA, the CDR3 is TGTGCCAGTCGAAAGCCCGAGGGGACCACTGAAGCTTTCTTT. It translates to CASRKPEGTTEAFF.

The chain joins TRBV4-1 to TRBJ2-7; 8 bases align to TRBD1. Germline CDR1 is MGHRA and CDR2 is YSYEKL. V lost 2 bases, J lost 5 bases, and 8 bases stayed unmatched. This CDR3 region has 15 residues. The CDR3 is CASSQHGQGSDEQYF. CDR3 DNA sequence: TGCGCCAGCAGCCAACATGGACAGGGAAGCGACGAGCAGTACTTC.

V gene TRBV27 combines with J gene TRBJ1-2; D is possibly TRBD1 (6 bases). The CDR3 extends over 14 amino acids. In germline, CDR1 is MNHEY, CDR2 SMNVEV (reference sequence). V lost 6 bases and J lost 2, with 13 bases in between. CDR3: CASRPGQINYGYTF. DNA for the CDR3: TGTGCCAGCAGACCGGGACAAATAAACTATGGCTACACCTTC.

The CDR3 region is CSALRLAGGTGVGNIQYF. The CDR3 DNA follows: TGCAGTGCACTCAGACTAGCGGGAGGCACTGGGGTGGGAAACATTCAGTACTTC. The chain uses TRBV20-1 and TRBJ2-4; 13 nucleotides line up with TRBD2. V trimming: 6 bases; J trimming: 6 bases; junction bases outside the gene matches: 17. CDR3 length: 18 residues. Germline V gives CDR1 DFQATT, CDR2 SNEGSKA (reference sequence).

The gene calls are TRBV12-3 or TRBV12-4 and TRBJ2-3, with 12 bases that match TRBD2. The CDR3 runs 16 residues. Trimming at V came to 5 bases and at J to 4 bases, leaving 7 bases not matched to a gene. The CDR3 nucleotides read TGTGCCAGCAGTCATTGGACTAGCGGGACCTCAGATACGCAGTATTTT. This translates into CASSHWTSGTSDTQYF.

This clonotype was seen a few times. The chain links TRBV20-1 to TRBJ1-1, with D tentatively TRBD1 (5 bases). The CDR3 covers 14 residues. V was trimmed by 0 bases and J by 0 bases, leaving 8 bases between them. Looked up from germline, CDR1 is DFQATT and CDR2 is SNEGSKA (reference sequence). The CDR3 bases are TGCAGTGCTAGAGACAGGGCATTGAACACTGAAGCTTTCTTT. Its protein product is CSARDRALNTEAFF.

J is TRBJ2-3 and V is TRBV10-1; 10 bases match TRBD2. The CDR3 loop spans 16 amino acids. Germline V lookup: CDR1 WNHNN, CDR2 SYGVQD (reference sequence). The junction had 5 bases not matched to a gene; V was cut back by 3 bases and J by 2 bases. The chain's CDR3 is CASSEERGGTTDTQYF. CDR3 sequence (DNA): TGCGCCAGCAGTGAAGAGCGGGGGGGGACCACAGATACGCAGTATTTT.

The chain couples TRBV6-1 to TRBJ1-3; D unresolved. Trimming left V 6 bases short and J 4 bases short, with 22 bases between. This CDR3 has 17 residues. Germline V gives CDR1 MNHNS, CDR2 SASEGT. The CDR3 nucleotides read TGTGCCAGCAGCCCCTTAGATAGGAGTTTCTCGGGAAACACCATATATTTT. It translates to CASSPLDRSFSGNTIYF.

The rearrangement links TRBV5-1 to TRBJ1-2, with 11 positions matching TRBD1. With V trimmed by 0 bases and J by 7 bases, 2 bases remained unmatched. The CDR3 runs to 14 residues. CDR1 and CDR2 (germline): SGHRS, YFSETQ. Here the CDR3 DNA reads TGCGCCAGCAGCTTGGCCGGGACAGGGGGTGGCTACACCTTC. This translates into CASSLAGTGGGYTF.

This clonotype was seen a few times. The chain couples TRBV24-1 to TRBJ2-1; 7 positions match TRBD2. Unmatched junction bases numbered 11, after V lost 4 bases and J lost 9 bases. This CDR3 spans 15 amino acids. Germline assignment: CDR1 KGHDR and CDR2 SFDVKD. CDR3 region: CATSETSGVGSEQFF. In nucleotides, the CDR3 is TGTGCCACCAGTGAGACGAGCGGGGTGGGAAGTGAGCAGTTCTTC.

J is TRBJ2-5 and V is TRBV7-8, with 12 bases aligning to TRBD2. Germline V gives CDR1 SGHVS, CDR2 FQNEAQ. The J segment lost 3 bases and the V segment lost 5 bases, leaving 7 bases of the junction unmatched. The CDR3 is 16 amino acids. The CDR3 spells CASSQRLAGDEETQYF. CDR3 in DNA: TGTGCCAGCAGCCAGAGACTAGCGGGGGACGAAGAGACCCAGTACTTC.

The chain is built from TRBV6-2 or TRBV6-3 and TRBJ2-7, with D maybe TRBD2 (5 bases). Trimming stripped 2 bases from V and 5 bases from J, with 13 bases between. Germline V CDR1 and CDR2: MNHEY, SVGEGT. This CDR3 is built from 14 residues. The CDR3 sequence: CASSYGLPVDEQYF. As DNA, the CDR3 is TGTGCCAGCAGTTACGGACTCCCCGTAGACGAGCAGTACTTC.

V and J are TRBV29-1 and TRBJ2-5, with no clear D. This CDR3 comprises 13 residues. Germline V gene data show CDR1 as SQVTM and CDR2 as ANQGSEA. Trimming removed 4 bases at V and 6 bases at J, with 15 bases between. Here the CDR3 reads CSVGRALEKTQYF. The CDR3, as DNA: TGCAGCGTTGGTAGGGCGTTGGAGAAGACCCAGTACTTC.